Listed here is a single TCR beta chain. The record originates from a study of blood T cells in healthy people across ages. Between the trimmed V and J ends, which lost 3 bases and 1 base, there was a span of 8 bases. The CDR3 covers 14 residues. CDR1 and CDR2 (germline): ENHRY, SYGVKD. Sample-barcoded 5' priming and a J-beta primer mix drove a second PCR of roughly 7 to 11 cycles. TCRdb reprocessed the 5' RACE reads via MiXCR and lists one record per CDR3 protein. This table holds over 550,000 distinct CDR3 sequences, under 30% found once. Sequenced: blood. The sequence was obtained from a woman older than 75 in good health. This chain connects TRBV10-3 to TRBJ2-3; D is possibly TRBD1 (5 bases). The CDR3 reads CAISDDSRTDTQYF. Here the CDR3 DNA reads TGTGCCATCAGTGACGACAGCCGCACAGATACGCAGTATTTT.